The 32 T cell receptor beta chains listed next were all sequenced from one sample in a study of identical twins. TCRdb re-called the 5' RACE reads through MiXCR, storing one row per CDR3 protein. The sample shows about 100,000 distinct CDR3 sequences, 5.9% of them seen only once. Material: memory T cells sorted from blood. The source of these receptors is a woman in her forties or fifties in good health.

This clonotype was recorded at least ten times. V and J are TRBV10-2 and TRBJ1-2, with no clear D. The CDR3 has 14 amino acids. Per the germline V gene, CDR1 is WSHSY and CDR2 is SAAADI. Trimming removed 3 bases from V and 2 bases from J, with 10 bases in between. The CDR3 DNA sequence: TGCGCCAGCAGTGAAGCCGCACGGAACTATGGCTACACCTTC. Amino acid sequence: CASSEAARNYGYTF.

This clonotype was observed at least ten times. The rearrangement joins TRBV9 to TRBJ2-1; 12 bases fit TRBD2. Trimming at V came to 0 bases and at J to 5 bases, leaving 9 bases not matched to a gene. Per the germline V gene, CDR1 is SGDLS and CDR2 is YYNGEE. CDR3 length: 18 residues. CDR3: CASSVVGLGLAGNNEQFF. DNA of the CDR3: TGTGCCAGCAGCGTAGTGGGGCTGGGACTAGCGGGCAACAATGAGCAGTTCTTC.

The chain combines TRBV7-2 with TRBJ1-2; D not certain. Germline-derived CDR1 and CDR2 are SGHTA and FQGNSA. The CDR3 loop spans 13 amino acids. V lost 5 bases, J lost 8 bases, and 15 bases lay in between. CDR3 bases: TGTGCCAGCAGCCTAGACGGGGTAATAGGCTACACCTTC. Translating gives CASSLDGVIGYTF.

Many counts were recorded for this clonotype. J is TRBJ1-4 and V is TRBV6-5; a weak D match, TRBD1 (6 bases). Germline V CDR1 and CDR2: MNHEY, SVGAGI. This CDR3 region has 16 residues. V was cut by 6 bases and J by 7 bases, with 21 bases left in between. The CDR3 protein is CASSPRAGGRGEKLFF. The CDR3 nucleotides are TGTGCCAGCAGCCCCCGGGCGGGGGGCAGAGGTGAAAAACTGTTTTTT.

Many counts were recorded for this clonotype. The CDR3 coding sequence is TGCGCCAGCAGCGAACTGGGAAACTATGGCTACACCTTC. Translated, it gives CASSELGNYGYTF. The chain recombines TRBV5-1 with TRBJ1-2; unclear D gene. CDR3 length: 13 residues. Trimming removed 4 bases at V and 2 bases at J, with 9 bases between. Germline CDR1 is SGHRS and CDR2 is YFSETQ. The full variable domain, rest sourced from reference TRBV5-1 and TRBJ1-2, is KAGVTQTPRYLIKTRGQQVTLSCSPISGHRSVSWYQQTPGQGLQFLFEYFSETQRNKGNFPGRFSGRQFSNSRSEMNVSTLELGDSALYLCASSELGNYGYTFGSGTRLTVV.

Ten or more counts support this clonotype. The chain combines TRBV5-1 with TRBJ2-1; 10 bases are shared with TRBD1. The V gene's germline CDR1 is SGHRS and CDR2 YFSETQ. The V and J ends lost 3 bases and 7 bases, in that order; junction bases with no gene match: 4. CDR3 size: 14 residues. CDR3 coding DNA: TGCGCCAGCAGCTATGGGGACAGGGGAAATGAGCAGTTCTTC. Protein: CASSYGDRGNEQFF.

This clonotype was seen at least ten times. The chain links TRBV6-5 to TRBJ2-7; D gene unclear. Germline V lookup: CDR1 MNHEY, CDR2 SVGAGI. The CDR3 contains 15 residues. V was pared by 0 bases and J by 2 bases, with 11 bases between. This CDR3 is CASSYSMLEAYEQYF. The CDR3 DNA sequence: TGTGCCAGCAGTTACTCGATGCTGGAAGCCTACGAGCAGTACTTC.

At least ten counts were recorded for this clonotype. The chain links TRBV12-3 or TRBV12-4 to TRBJ2-3, with 7 bases lining up with TRBD2. The J segment lost 5 bases and the V segment lost 1 base, leaving 6 bases of the junction unmatched. This CDR3 has 15 residues. The CDR3 region is CASSLGGTTQDTQYF. The DNA of the CDR3 is TGTGCCAGCAGTTTAGGTGGGACTACCCAAGATACGCAGTATTTT.

There are many counts of this clonotype. This rearrangement joins TRBV5-1 to TRBJ2-7; no definite D call. CDR1 SGHRS and CDR2 YFSETQ come from the germline V gene. Trimming removed 5 bases from V and 0 bases from J, with 12 bases in between. This CDR3 comprises 14 residues. CDR3 protein: CASRTDLNSYEQYF. The DNA of the CDR3 is TGCGCCAGCAGAACAGACTTAAACTCCTACGAGCAGTACTTC.

V and J are TRBV18 and TRBJ2-3, with a possible D match to TRBD1 (5 bases). This CDR3 region has 16 residues. Trimming cost V 6 bases and J 0 bases, with 16 bases left between them. CDR1 is KGHSH, CDR2 LQKENI, per germline. The CDR3 sequence: CASSELGRQSTDTQYF. The CDR3 coding sequence is TGTGCCAGCTCCGAACTCGGCAGACAGAGCACAGATACGCAGTATTTT. Full variable domain (outside the CDR3, taken from reference TRBV18 and TRBJ2-3): NAGVMQNPRHLVRRRGQEARLRCSPMKGHSHVYWYRQLPEEGLKFMVYLQKENIIDESGMPKERFSAEFPKEGPSILRIQQVVRGDSAAYFCASSELGRQSTDTQYFGPGTRLTVL.

This clonotype was seen many times. The rearrangement uses TRBV5-5 and TRBJ2-1; perhaps TRBD2 as D (5 bases). Germline CDR1 is SGHKS and CDR2 is YYEKEE (reference sequence). The CDR3 is made up of 13 amino acids. Deletions cut 0 bases from V and 9 bases from J, with 10 bases between. This chain's CDR3 is CASSLALAIEQFF. Here the CDR3 DNA reads TGTGCCAGCAGCTTGGCTCTAGCTATTGAGCAGTTCTTC. The complete variable domain, with remaining parts taken from reference TRBV5-5 and TRBJ2-1, reads DAGVTQSPTHLIKTRGQQVTLRCSPISGHKSVSWYQQVLGQGPQFIFQYYEKEERGRGNFPDRFSARQFPNYSSELNVNALLLGDSALYLCASSLALAIEQFFGPGTRLTVL.

The chain carries TRBV20-1 and TRBJ1-1; D is uncertain. From germline, CDR1 is DFQATT and CDR2 SNEGSKA (reference sequence). CDR3 length equals 12 residues. V shed 0 bases and J shed 3 bases, with 5 bases lying between them. The DNA of the CDR3 is TGCAGTGCTAGAGATAAACACACTGAAGCTTTCTTT. Its protein product is CSARDKHTEAFF.

A few counts support this clonotype. The CDR3 DNA follows: TGTGCCAGCAGTACCCAAACAGGGTTCGGGACTGAAGCTTTCTTT. This codes for CASSTQTGFGTEAFF. V and J are TRBV12-3 or TRBV12-4 and TRBJ1-1; the D gene is possibly TRBD1 (6 bases). The CDR3 spans 15 residues. V lost 5 bases to trimming and J lost 5 bases, with 18 bases between them.

The chain carries TRBV13 and TRBJ2-3; 11 nucleotides agree with TRBD1. Looked up from germline, CDR1 is PRHDT and CDR2 is FYEKMQ (reference sequence). There are 16 residues in the CDR3. V gave up 6 bases and J gave up 2 bases; unmatched junction bases: 7. CDR3 loop: CASSFGQGASTDTQYF. CDR3 nucleotides: TGTGCCAGCAGTTTCGGACAGGGGGCTTCCACAGATACGCAGTATTTT.

This clonotype was detected ten times or more. The V gene is TRBV12-3 or TRBV12-4, the J gene TRBJ2-4, with TRBD1 as a possible D gene (5 bases). CDR3 size: 14 residues. V gave up 1 base and J gave up 7 bases, with 11 bases separating them. As DNA, the CDR3 is TGTGCCAGCAGTTTAGAGGGGTTCGGCAACATTCAGTACTTC. It yields the protein CASSLEGFGNIQYF.

There are many counts of this clonotype. The V and J genes are TRBV12-3 or TRBV12-4 and TRBJ1-1; D may be TRBD1 (6 bases). The length of the CDR3 is 14 residues. Between the trimmed V and J ends, which lost 6 bases and 4 bases, there was a span of 15 bases. The CDR3 coding sequence is TGTGCCAGCAGATCACAGGGATGGGGCACTGAAGCTTTCTTT. This sequence encodes CASRSQGWGTEAFF.

The sample holds many counts of this clonotype. The genes are TRBV4-1 and TRBJ2-7; D gene uncertain. The germline gives CDR1 MGHRA, CDR2 YSYEKL. V was pared by 1 base and J by 6 bases, with 7 bases between. The CDR3 contains 12 residues. The CDR3, as DNA: TGCGCCAGCAGCCAAGGGCTTTTCGAGCAGTACTTC. Translated: CASSQGLFEQYF.

This clonotype was observed a few times. The rearrangement uses TRBV20-1 and TRBJ2-1; D not resolved. The V and J ends lost 1 base and 9 bases respectively, with 7 bases between them. Germline V gives CDR1 DFQATT, CDR2 SNEGSKA (reference sequence). The CDR3 loop spans 11 amino acids. CDR3 in amino acids: CSARVRGEQFF. DNA for the CDR3: TGCAGTGCTAGAGTGAGAGGTGAGCAGTTCTTC.

This clonotype was found many times. This rearrangement joins TRBV11-3 to TRBJ2-7; tentatively, D is TRBD2 (9 bases). The CDR3 consists of 20 residues. V lost 6 bases and J lost 3, with 33 bases in between. The V gene's germline CDR1 is SGHNT and CDR2 YENEEA. DNA for the CDR3: TGTGCCAGCAGTCACCCCTTACAGGGGGGAAGACTAGCGGAGAACTACGAGCAGTACGTC. Protein sequence: CASSHPLQGGRLAENYEQYV.

In its sample, this clonotype was seen many times. This sequence joins TRBV12-3 or TRBV12-4 and TRBJ2-2, with unresolved D. Trimming stripped 6 bases from V and 7 bases from J, with 15 bases between. This CDR3 comprises 14 residues. The CDR3 nucleotides are TGTGCCAGCAGGCGAAGTGTATTCGTCGGGGAGCTGTTTTTT. This translates into CASRRSVFVGELFF.

The chain has TRBV5-1 and TRBJ2-1, with a possible D match to TRBD2 (6 bases). Between the trimmed V and J ends, which lost 4 bases and 5 bases, there was a span of 13 bases. Germline V gene data show CDR1 as SGHRS and CDR2 as YFSETQ. The CDR3 loop spans 14 amino acids. Here the CDR3 reads CASSTIGGHNEQFF. The CDR3 DNA is TGCGCCAGCAGCACCATCGGGGGACACAATGAGCAGTTCTTC.

This clonotype was recorded at least ten times. V and J are TRBV29-1 and TRBJ2-3; D gene uncertain. Trimming cost V 2 bases and J 4 bases, with 13 bases left between them. Germline loops: CDR1 SQVTM, CDR2 ANQGSEA. This CDR3 is 14 amino acids long. The DNA of the CDR3 is TGCAGCGTTGAAAGGTTCCGAAGCGCAGATACGCAGTATTTT. Its translation: CSVERFRSADTQYF.

This clonotype was recorded many times. This chain links TRBV20-1 with TRBJ2-1; D is possibly TRBD2 (6 bases). Germline CDR1 and CDR2: DFQATT and SNEGSKA (reference sequence). This CDR3 is 17 amino acids long. Trimming removed 0 bases at V and 4 bases at J, with 19 bases between. CDR3 sequence reads: CSARDYGGRAGYNEQFF. In DNA, the CDR3 is TGCAGTGCTAGAGATTACGGAGGCAGGGCGGGGTACAATGAGCAGTTCTTC.

The chain uses TRBV10-1 and TRBJ2-7; the D gene is possibly TRBD1 (6 bases). Trimming took off 7 bases at V and 2 bases at J, with 12 bases between the two ends. The length of the CDR3 is 13 residues. Germline V gives CDR1 WNHNN, CDR2 SYGVQD (reference sequence). The CDR3 sequence: CASKRQDPYEQYV. The CDR3 DNA reads TGCGCCAGCAAACGACAGGACCCCTACGAGCAGTACGTC.

The chain is built from TRBV7-6 and TRBJ2-5; TRBD1 matches 9 bases. The V segment lost 5 bases and the J segment 4 bases; nucleotides outside the gene matches: 8. The CDR3 length is 15 residues. Germline CDR1 is SGHVS and CDR2 is FNYEAQ. CDR3 DNA sequence: TGTGCCAGCAGCCGTACAGGGGGCGCGGGAGAGACCCAGTACTTC. It translates to CASSRTGGAGETQYF.

In nucleotides, the CDR3 is TGTGCCAGTAGTGCTAGCGGGTCATACACCGGGGAGCTGTTTTTT. It encodes CASSASGSYTGELFF. J is TRBJ2-2 and V is TRBV19, with 8 positions matching TRBD2. Germline assignment: CDR1 LNHDA and CDR2 SQIVND (reference sequence). CDR3 size: 15 residues. V lost 5 bases to trimming and J lost 3 bases; unmatched junction nucleotides: 5.

This clonotype was seen ten or more times. The CDR3 spells CASSRDRGLGFDEQFF. CDR3 nucleotide sequence: TGTGCCAGCAGTAGGGACAGGGGGCTAGGGTTCGATGAGCAGTTCTTC. This rearrangement joins TRBV12-3 or TRBV12-4 to TRBJ2-1; TRBD1 matches 12 bases. J lost 8 bases, V lost 5 bases, and 10 bases had no gene match. The CDR3 has 16 residues.

The V and J genes are TRBV7-6 and TRBJ1-1, with 7 bases that match TRBD1. CDR1 and CDR2 (germline): SGHVS, FNYEAQ. The CDR3 extends over 16 amino acids. Trimming removed 3 bases from V and 1 base from J; junction bases left unmatched: 8. CDR3 sequence (DNA): TGTGCCAGCAGCTTGGGCACCGGGACAGCGAACACTGAAGCTTTCTTT. It yields the protein CASSLGTGTANTEAFF.

This clonotype was detected ten times or more. The rearrangement joins TRBV4-2 to TRBJ2-2; 9 positions agree with TRBD1. Trimming took 4 bases from V and 6 from J; bases not matched to a gene: 9. Germline assignment: CDR1 LGHNA and CDR2 YNFKEQ. The CDR3 length is 16 residues. The CDR3 DNA sequence: TGTGCCAGCAGCCTGCGGGACAGGGAGTTTTCCGGGGAGCTGTTTTTT. This translates into CASSLRDREFSGELFF.

This clonotype was observed many times. This chain connects TRBV5-6 to TRBJ1-5, with D uncertain. The CDR3 runs 18 residues. The germline gives CDR1 SGHDT, CDR2 YYEEEE. Trimming took 4 bases from V and 2 from J, leaving 22 bases between them. CDR3 sequence: CASSTVREAFSGNQPQHF. The CDR3 DNA is TGTGCCAGCAGCACAGTCCGGGAAGCCTTTTCGGGCAATCAGCCCCAGCATTTT.

This clonotype was recorded many times. This chain uses TRBV7-2 with TRBJ2-2; D is unresolved. V dropped 5 bases and J dropped 5 bases, with 9 bases sitting between them. This CDR3 has 13 residues. Germline CDR1 is SGHTA and CDR2 is FQGNSA. The CDR3 sequence is CASSRSFTGELFF. CDR3 nucleotide sequence: TGTGCCAGCAGCCGATCGTTTACCGGGGAGCTGTTTTTT. The whole variable domain, filled in from reference TRBV7-2 and TRBJ2-2, reads GAGVSQSPSNKVTEKGKDVELRCDPISGHTALYWYRQSLGQGLEFLIYFQGNSAPDKSGLPSDRFSAERTGGSVSTLTIQRTQQEDSAVYLCASSRSFTGELFFGEGSRLTVL.

This clonotype was seen repeatedly, ten times or more. The V call is TRBV4-1, the J call TRBJ2-5; 7 nucleotides agree with TRBD2. With 0 bases clipped from V and 5 bases from J, the junction kept 9 bases outside the gene matches. CDR1 is MGHRA and CDR2 is YSYEKL in the germline V gene. The CDR3 loop spans 16 amino acids. The CDR3: CASSQDGGSRKETQYF. The DNA for the CDR3 is TGCGCCAGCAGCCAAGACGGCGGGAGCAGAAAGGAGACCCAGTACTTC.